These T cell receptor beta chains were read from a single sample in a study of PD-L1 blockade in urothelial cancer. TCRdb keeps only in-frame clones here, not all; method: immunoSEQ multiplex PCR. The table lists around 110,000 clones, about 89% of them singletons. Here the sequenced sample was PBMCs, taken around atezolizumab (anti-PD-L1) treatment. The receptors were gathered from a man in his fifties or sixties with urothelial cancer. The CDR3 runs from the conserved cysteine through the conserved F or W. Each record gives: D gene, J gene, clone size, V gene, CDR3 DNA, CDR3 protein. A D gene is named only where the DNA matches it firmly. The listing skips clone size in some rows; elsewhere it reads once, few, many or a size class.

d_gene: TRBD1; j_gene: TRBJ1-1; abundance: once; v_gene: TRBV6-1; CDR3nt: TGTGCCATACTGGACAGGGAAAAAGGAACTGAAGCTTTCTTT; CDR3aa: CAILDREKGTEAFF
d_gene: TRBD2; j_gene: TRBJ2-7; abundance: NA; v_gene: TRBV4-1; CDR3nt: TGCGCCAGCAGCCAAGATGGGACTAGCGGGGTCTACACCTACGAGCAGTACTTC; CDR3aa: CASSQDGTSGVYTYEQYF
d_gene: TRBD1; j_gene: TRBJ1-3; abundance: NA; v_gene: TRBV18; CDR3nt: TGTGCCAGCTCACCCGTGACAGGGCAAAGGGCTGGAAACACCATATATTTT; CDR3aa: CASSPVTGQRAGNTIYF
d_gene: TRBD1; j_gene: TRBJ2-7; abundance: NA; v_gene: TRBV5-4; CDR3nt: TGTGCCAGCAGCTTGGGGACAGGGCCGATTTACGAGCAGTACTTC; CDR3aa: CASSLGTGPIYEQYF
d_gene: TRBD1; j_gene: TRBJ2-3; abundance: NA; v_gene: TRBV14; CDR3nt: TGTGCCAGCAGCCAAGATCCCCTCGGCAGGGGGCAAACAGATACGCAGTATTTT; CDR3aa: CASSQDPLGRGQTDTQYF
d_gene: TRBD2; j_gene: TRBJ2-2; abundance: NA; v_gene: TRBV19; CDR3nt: TGTGCCAGTAGTCCCGGGACTAGCGGAACCGGGGAGCTGTTTTTT; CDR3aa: CASSPGTSGTGELFF
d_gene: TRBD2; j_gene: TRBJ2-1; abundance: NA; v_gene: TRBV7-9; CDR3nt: TGTGCCAGCAGCCAAGGAGCGGGGGCCTACAATGAGCAGTTCTTC; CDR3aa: CASSQGAGAYNEQFF
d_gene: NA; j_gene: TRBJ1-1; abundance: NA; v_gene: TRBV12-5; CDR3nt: TGTGCTAGTGGCTCCGGGGGTTACACTGAAGCTTTCTTT; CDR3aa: CASGSGGYTEAFF
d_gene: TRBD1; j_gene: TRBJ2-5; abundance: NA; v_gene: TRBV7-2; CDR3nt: TGTGCCAGCAGCCTCGACAGGGGCCAAGAGACCCAGTACTTC; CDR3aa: CASSLDRGQETQYF
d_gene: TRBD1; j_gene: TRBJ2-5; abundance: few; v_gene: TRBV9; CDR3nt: TGTGCCAGCAGCCCCCAGGGACAGAACCAAGAGACCCAGTACTTC; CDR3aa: CASSPQGQNQETQYF
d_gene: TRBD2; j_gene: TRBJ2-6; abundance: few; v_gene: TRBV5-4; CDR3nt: TGTGCCACCACCGGGAGGGGAGACCCTGGGGCCAACGTCCTGACTTTC; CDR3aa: CATTGRGDPGANVLTF
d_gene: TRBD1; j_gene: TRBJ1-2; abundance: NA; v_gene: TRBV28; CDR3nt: TGTGCCAGCAGTCAGACAGGGGAGTACTATGGCTACACCTTC; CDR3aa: CASSQTGEYYGYTF
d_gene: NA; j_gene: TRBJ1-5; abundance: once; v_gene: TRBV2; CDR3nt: TGTGCCACCGGACAGAAGGGGGATCAGCCCCAGCATTTT; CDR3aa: CATGQKGDQPQHF
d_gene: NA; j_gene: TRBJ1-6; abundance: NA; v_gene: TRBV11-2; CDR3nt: TGTGCCAGCAGCTTAGCGGGCAGGAGGAGTTCACCCCTCCACTTT; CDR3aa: CASSLAGRRSSPLHF
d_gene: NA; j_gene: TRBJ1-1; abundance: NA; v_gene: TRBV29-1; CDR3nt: TGCAGCGGTGTCAGGCTCCTGAACACTGAAGCTTTCTTT; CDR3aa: CSGVRLLNTEAFF
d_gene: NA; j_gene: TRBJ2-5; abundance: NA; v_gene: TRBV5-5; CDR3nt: TGTGCCAGCAGCCCATGGGGGCAGGAGACCCAGTACTTC; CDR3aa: CASSPWGQETQYF
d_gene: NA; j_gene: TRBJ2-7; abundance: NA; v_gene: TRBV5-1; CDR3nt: TGCGCCAGCAGCTTACAGGTTAGCTCCTACGAGCAGTACTTC; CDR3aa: CASSLQVSSYEQYF
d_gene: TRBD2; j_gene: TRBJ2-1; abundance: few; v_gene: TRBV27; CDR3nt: TGTGCCAGCAGTTTCGGACTAGTTAATGAGCAGTTCTTC; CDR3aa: CASSFGLVNEQFF
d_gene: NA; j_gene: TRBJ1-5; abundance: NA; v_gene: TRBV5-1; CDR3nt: TGCGCCAGCAGCGAGGCCGGGGGTAGCAATCAGCCCCAGCATTTT; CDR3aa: CASSEAGGSNQPQHF
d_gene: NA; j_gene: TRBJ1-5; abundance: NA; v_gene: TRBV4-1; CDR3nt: TGCGCCAGCAGCCAATGGGCCGGGGAGCCCCAGCATTTT; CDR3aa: CASSQWAGEPQHF